This T cell receptor beta chain was observed in a study of blood T cells in healthy people across ages (dated by TCRdb to between 2015 and 2016). Regarding the complete study: In model experiments, roughly one uniquely barcoded TCR beta cDNA molecule per two T cells was captured by template switching. The study measured age-related changes in TCR beta repertoire diversity using deep sequencing normalized with unique cDNA molecular identifiers. The donors were divided into four age groups: young (average around 16 years), middle-aged (approximately 41), aged (about 60) and long-lived (82). To avoid experimental bias, donors of different ages were distributed randomly across sequencing lanes. For two donors (one aged 18 to 30 and one aged 80 or older), the study analyzed two additional independent replicas of 1 million unique cDNA reads from the same blood draw. The paper's findings and limits, for the study overall: Estimates of total diversity based on one million sequenced T cells were regarded as lower bounds and as underestimates. Because profiling used bulk unsorted PBMCs, naive and antigen-experienced compartments could not be compared conclusively. Observed TCR beta diversity per million T cells fell roughly linearly with age, and a significant reduction was already apparent by age roughly 40. Compared with the aged group, the long-lived group had more naive CD4+ T cells, fewer expanded clones and increased TCR diversity, a pattern suggesting age selection. The percentage of naive T cells measured by flow cytometry correlated strongly with observed TCR beta diversity. Donor CMV infection status was unknown, potentially confounding age-related changes in expanded clonotypes.

Donors were approximately 42 systemically healthy Caucasian individuals from Russia aged roughly 6 to 95 years. Around 9.8 milliliters of peripheral blood were collected from each donor into EDTA-treated Vacutainer tubes. Ficoll-Paque density-gradient centrifugation was used to isolate PBMCs, with at least 6.5 million per sample. Trizol reagent was used to extract total RNA from PBMCs, with at least 5.5 micrograms per sample. The percentages of naive CD45RAhigh/CD27high T cells were determined by flow cytometry on a PBMC aliquot from every donor. This clonotype was picked up a small number of times. This receptor's antigen is unknown. Per-base qualities were not stored, and no clone one base away is much larger. Library preparation was by 5' RACE. The reads were generated on an Illumina HiSeq 2500. The second PCR ran for about 6 to 12 cycles and used a J-beta primer mix along with a sample-barcoded 5' primer. Each TCR beta cDNA molecule received a unique molecular identifier from a template-switch 5' adaptor carrying 12 random nucleotides. Each sample yielded at least 3 million CDR3-containing paired-end reads. First-strand cDNA was synthesized from all RNA with the Mint cDNA synthesis kit, primed by a TRBC-specific oligonucleotide. Following uracil-DNA glycosylase treatment, a first 18-cycle PCR with universal primers M1SS and BC2_uni_R was performed on all cDNA. As for the authors' bioinformatics: Normalization of each sample was performed by random selection of 1 million high-quality reads, each carrying a distinct molecular identifier. Reads with shared molecular identifiers were discarded instead of being binned into consensus sequences. MiTCR, set to a Q25 quality threshold and the strictest error-elimination algorithm, was used for CDR3 identification, clonotype clustering and error correction. A nonparametric unseen species model with Euler transformation was used to estimate lower-bound total TCR beta diversity. Using fastp trimming at Q25 and MiXCR clonotype assembly, TCRdb reanalyzed the public sequencing data and kept in-frame beta chains. Each record represents a unique CDR3 protein, reported with the most common genes and DNA among its rows. The V and J calls and clone size are TCRdb's, not the authors'. This sample is represented by 1.2 million to 1.5 million distinct CDR3 sequences; about 43% of them were singletons. The ten largest clones add up to 7% to 9% of the sample.

V is trimmed back by 1 base and J by 6 bases, and the junction contains 1 base that no gene match accounts for. The CDR3 contains 14 residues, cysteine and phenylalanine counted. Only CDR3 DNA is held: 42 bases, read in frame from base 1. The germline V gene yields SGHTA for CDR1 and FQGNSA for CDR2. The origin of this receptor is a woman under 30 in good health. Recombination connected TRBV7-2 to TRBJ2-2, with 8 bases in between that match TRBD1. The sample consisted of blood. The nucleotide sequence reads TGTGCCAGCAGCTTAGAACAGGGGGCCGGGGAGCTGTTTTTT. This sequence encodes CASSLEQGAGELFF.